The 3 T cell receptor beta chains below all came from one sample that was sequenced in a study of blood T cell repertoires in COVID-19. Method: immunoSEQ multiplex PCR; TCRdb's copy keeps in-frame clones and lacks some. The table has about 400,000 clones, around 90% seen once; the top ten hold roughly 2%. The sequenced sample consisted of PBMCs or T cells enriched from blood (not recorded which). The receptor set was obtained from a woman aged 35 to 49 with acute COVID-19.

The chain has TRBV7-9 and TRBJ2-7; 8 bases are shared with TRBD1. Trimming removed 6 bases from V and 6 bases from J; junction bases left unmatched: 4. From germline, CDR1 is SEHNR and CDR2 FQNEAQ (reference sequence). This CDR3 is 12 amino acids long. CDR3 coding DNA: TGTGCCAGCAGTATACAGGGGGGCGAGCAGTACTTC. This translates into CASSIQGGEQYF.

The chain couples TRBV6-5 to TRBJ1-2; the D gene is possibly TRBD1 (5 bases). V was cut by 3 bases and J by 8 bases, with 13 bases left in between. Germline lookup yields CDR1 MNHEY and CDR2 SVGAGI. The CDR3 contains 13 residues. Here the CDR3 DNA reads TGTGCCAGCAGTTATCACAGGTCAGCCGGCTACACCTTC. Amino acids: CASSYHRSAGYTF.

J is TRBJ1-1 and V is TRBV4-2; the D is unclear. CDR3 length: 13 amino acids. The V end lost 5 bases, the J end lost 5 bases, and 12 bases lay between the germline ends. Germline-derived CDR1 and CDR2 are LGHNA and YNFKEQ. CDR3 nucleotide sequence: TGTGCCAGCAGCGGACGGGAGGGAACTGAAGCTTTCTTT. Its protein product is CASSGREGTEAFF.